A single sample gave rise to the 32 T cell receptor beta chains below, sequenced in a study of T-cell memory formation after mild COVID-19. One entry per CDR3 protein results from TCRdb running MiXCR on the 5' RACE reads. The data contain about 320,000 distinct CDR3 sequences, around an eighth of them singletons. The source material was PBMCs or a T cell subset sorted from them (not recorded which). These receptors all come from a man in his late teens or twenties who had mild COVID-19 (a few samples of this study predate the infection). Cell type and time point are not known.

This clonotype has a handful of counts. The chain uses TRBV11-1 and TRBJ2-3; D uncertain. Trimming took 0 bases from V and 2 from J, leaving 9 bases between them. Germline-derived CDR1 and CDR2 are SGHAT and FQDESV (reference sequence). The CDR3 is 15 residues long. The DNA of the CDR3 is TGTGCCAGCAGCTTAGCGCTGCTGTTCACAGATACGCAGTATTTT. Translation gives CASSLALLFTDTQYF.

CDR3 coding DNA: TGTGCCACCAGCGCACGCAGTGGATCCTATAATTCACCCCTCCACTTT. The encoded protein is CATSARSGSYNSPLHF. This chain uses TRBV15 with TRBJ1-6; D not certain. The CDR3 is 16 residues long. Trimming shortened V by 5 bases and J by 1 base, and 12 bases separated the two germline ends. The germline CDR1 and CDR2 sequences are LNHNV and YYDKDF (reference sequence). Full variable domain (remainder filled in from reference TRBV15 and TRBJ1-6): DAMVIQNPRYQVTQFGKPVTLSCSQTLNHNVMYWYQQKSSQAPKLLFHYYDKDFNNEADTPDNFQSRRPNTSFCFLDIRSPGLGDTAMYLCATSARSGSYNSPLHFGNGTRLTVT.

For the CDR3, the DNA is TGTGCCAGCAGCTTAGCGCAGTCGAGTCGGGACCTCGTACTTGGGAATGGAAACACCATATATTTT. Protein sequence: CASSLAQSSRDLVLGNGNTIYF. The rearrangement links TRBV7-9 to TRBJ1-3; possibly TRBD1 for D (5 bases). Deletions cut 0 bases from V and 3 bases from J, with 30 bases between. This CDR3 comprises 22 residues. Germline V gene lookup returns CDR1 SEHNR and CDR2 FQNEAQ (reference sequence).

This chain links TRBV6-1 with TRBJ2-3; TRBD2 matches 8 bases. The CDR3 is made up of 16 amino acids. V was pared by 4 bases and J by 2 bases, with 8 bases of the junction left unmatched. Germline V gene lookup returns CDR1 MNHNS and CDR2 SASEGT. CDR3 coding DNA: TGTGCCAGCAGTGTGACCGGGACTAGTGCCACAGATACGCAGTATTTT. It specifies CASSVTGTSATDTQYF.

Only a few counts were recorded for this clonotype. The gene calls are TRBV28 and TRBJ1-2; D remains unclear. From germline, CDR1 is MDHEN and CDR2 SYDVKM. Trimming shortened V by 5 bases and J by 8 bases, and 12 bases separated the two germline ends. The CDR3 has 12 residues. CDR3 nucleotide sequence: TGTGCCAGCAGTATGGACGGTGGGGGCTACACCTTC. Amino acids: CASSMDGGGYTF.

The rearrangement joins TRBV7-2 to TRBJ2-1, with 7 bases lining up with TRBD2. The CDR3 spans 16 residues. Germline V lookup: CDR1 SGHTA, CDR2 FQGNSA. The trim removed 2 bases at V and 5 bases at J, leaving 9 bases unmatched. The DNA of the CDR3 is TGTGCCAGCAGCTTATACAGTCTAGCGGAGCACAATGAGCAGTTCTTC. It translates to CASSLYSLAEHNEQFF.

The CDR3 region is CASSQDPNRGNGYTF. CDR3 coding DNA: TGCGCCAGCAGCCAAGATCCGAACAGGGGAAATGGCTACACCTTC. The chain couples TRBV4-3 to TRBJ1-2; 7 bases agree with TRBD1. From germline, CDR1 is LGHNA and CDR2 YSLEER. This CDR3 has 15 residues. Trimming cost V 0 bases and J 6 bases; bases outside gene matches: 7.

The chain is built from TRBV7-2 and TRBJ2-1; 7 bases are shared with TRBD2. This CDR3 contains 14 residues. Trimming took 2 bases from V and 5 from J; bases not matched to a gene: 3. Germline V CDR1 and CDR2: SGHTA, FQGNSA. CDR3 DNA sequence: TGTGCCAGCAGCTTAAGCGGGATGCACAATGAGCAGTTCTTC. This sequence encodes CASSLSGMHNEQFF.

The chain joins TRBV6-5 to TRBJ1-4, with D maybe TRBD1 (5 bases). This CDR3 comprises 14 residues. Trimming cost V 5 bases and J 5 bases, with 12 bases left between them. Germline V gene data show CDR1 as MNHEY and CDR2 as SVGAGI. CDR3 coding DNA: TGTGCCAGCAGTGCGGGACGCGGGAATGAAAAACTGTTTTTT. This gives the protein CASSAGRGNEKLFF.

In this sample, this clonotype turned up a few times. The gene calls are TRBV12-3 or TRBV12-4 and TRBJ2-7, with D unclear. CDR3 size: 15 residues. V lost 0 bases, J lost 1 base, and 10 bases lay in between. CDR3 in amino acids: CASSLADGRSYEQYF. The CDR3 nucleotides are TGTGCCAGCAGTTTAGCGGACGGCCGATCCTACGAGCAGTACTTC.

This clonotype has just a few counts. The chain uses TRBV5-1 and TRBJ1-1; 7 nucleotides agree with TRBD1. V dropped 4 bases and J dropped 1; count of bases not matched to a gene: 4. Germline lookup yields CDR1 SGHRS and CDR2 YFSETQ. This CDR3 region has 14 residues. The CDR3 region has the DNA TGCGCCAGCAGCGAGGGGGCTGGGAACACTGAAGCTTTCTTT. Amino acids: CASSEGAGNTEAFF.

This clonotype was counted a few times. The chain joins TRBV7-6 to TRBJ2-7; D may be TRBD1 or TRBD2 (7 bases each). This CDR3 is built from 14 residues. V gave up 1 base and J gave up 7 bases, with 14 bases separating them. CDR1 SGHVS and CDR2 FNYEAQ come from the germline V gene. Here the CDR3 reads CASSLEGRGHEQYV. CDR3 nucleotides: TGTGCCAGCAGCTTAGAGGGGAGGGGGCATGAGCAGTACGTC.

The chain links TRBV7-3 to TRBJ2-6; 10 nucleotides line up with TRBD1. CDR3 length equals 17 residues. V lost 5 bases, J lost 1 base, and 5 bases stayed unmatched. CDR1 is SGHTA, CDR2 FQGTGA, per germline. DNA of the CDR3: TGTGCCAGCAGCCGGACAGGGGGGTGGTCTGGGGCCAACGTCCTGACTTTC. Translating gives CASSRTGGWSGANVLTF.

This clonotype was detected many times. The chain carries TRBV7-9 and TRBJ2-7; no definite D call. V shed 1 base and J shed 2 bases, with 15 bases lying between them. Germline V gene sequence: CDR1 SEHNR, CDR2 FQNEAQ (reference sequence). The CDR3 sequence is 16 residues long. CDR3 coding DNA: TGTGCCAGCAGCTTAGGCGGCAGCCACAAACCCTACGAGCAGTACTTC. Translating gives CASSLGGSHKPYEQYF.

This chain joins TRBV12-3 or TRBV12-4 and TRBJ2-5, with 8 bases aligning to TRBD1. This CDR3 has 14 residues. V was clipped by 6 bases and J by 5 bases; unmatched bases: 8. The CDR3 spells CASSRPGGGETQYF. As DNA, the CDR3 is TGTGCCAGCAGCCGTCCAGGGGGCGGTGAGACCCAGTACTTC.

In this sample, this clonotype turned up many times. The genes are TRBV6-1 and TRBJ1-1; D call uncertain. CDR1 is MNHNS and CDR2 is SASEGT in the germline V gene. Trimming left V 3 bases short and J 4 bases short, with 12 bases between. The CDR3 contains 14 residues. The CDR3 bases are TGTGCCAGCAGTGACGATATATGGAGCACTGAAGCTTTCTTT. It yields the protein CASSDDIWSTEAFF.

This clonotype was found a few times. The gene calls are TRBV14 and TRBJ2-7; 8 bases match TRBD1. Per germline, CDR1 SGHDN and CDR2 FVKESK. The trim removed 0 bases at V and 7 bases at J, leaving 14 bases unmatched. This CDR3 is 17 amino acids long. The CDR3 nucleotides read TGTGCCAGCAGCCAAGATCCCGGCAGGGGGCTAACCGTTGAGCAGTACTTC. It yields the protein CASSQDPGRGLTVEQYF.

This clonotype was seen a handful of times. The chain has TRBV12-3 or TRBV12-4 and TRBJ2-1, with a possible D match to TRBD2 (6 bases). V shed 2 bases and J shed 0 bases, with 11 bases lying between them. The CDR3 is 16 amino acids. CDR3 region: CASSLWRVGSYNEQFF. DNA for the CDR3: TGTGCCAGCAGTTTATGGAGGGTAGGCTCCTACAATGAGCAGTTCTTC.

This clonotype has just a few counts. This chain joins TRBV5-1 and TRBJ2-7; D not certain. Trimming removed 1 base at V and 2 bases at J, with 10 bases between. Per the germline V gene, CDR1 is SGHRS and CDR2 is YFSETQ. This CDR3 spans 14 amino acids. The CDR3 loop reads CASSLPQKAYEQYF. CDR3 bases: TGCGCCAGCAGCTTGCCACAGAAAGCCTACGAGCAGTACTTC.

At least ten counts were recorded for this clonotype. The CDR3 bases are TGTGCCAGCAGCTTCGGGAATACCTACGAGCAGTACGTC. Translating it yields CASSFGNTYEQYV. The chain links TRBV7-9 to TRBJ2-7; a possible D gene is TRBD2 (5 bases). Per the germline V gene, CDR1 is SEHNR and CDR2 is FQNEAQ (reference sequence). The CDR3 contains 13 residues. The V and J ends lost 3 bases and 2 bases respectively, with 8 bases between them.

The V and J genes are TRBV25-1 and TRBJ1-2; unclear D gene. The V gene lost 4 bases and the J gene lost 4 bases, with 10 bases spanning the gap. Looked up from germline, CDR1 is MGHDK and CDR2 is SYGVNS. The CDR3 spans 13 residues. The CDR3 DNA sequence: TGTGCCAGCAGTGCCGCTGGAGGCTATGGCTACACCTTC. Residues: CASSAAGGYGYTF.

This chain joins TRBV27 and TRBJ2-7; TRBD1 might be the D (5 bases). Trimming removed 0 bases from V and 5 bases from J, with 11 bases in between. This CDR3 comprises 14 residues. Germline lookup yields CDR1 MNHEY and CDR2 SMNVEV (reference sequence). The CDR3 loop reads CASSLSLQGHEQYF. As DNA, the CDR3 is TGTGCCAGCAGTTTATCGTTGCAGGGCCACGAGCAGTACTTC.

The V and J genes are TRBV7-9 and TRBJ2-5; 14 nucleotides line up with TRBD2. With V trimmed by 6 bases and J by 4 bases, 7 bases remained unmatched. Per the germline V gene, CDR1 is SEHNR and CDR2 is FQNEAQ (reference sequence). This CDR3 contains 16 residues. The CDR3: CASSRTSGGLGETQYF. CDR3 coding DNA: TGTGCCAGCAGTCGGACTAGCGGGGGGCTGGGAGAGACCCAGTACTTC.

The V and J genes are TRBV4-3 and TRBJ2-1; possibly TRBD2 for D (7 bases). The CDR3 extends over 15 amino acids. Germline V lookup: CDR1 LGHNA, CDR2 YSLEER. Trimming pared 4 bases from V and 8 bases from J, leaving 18 bases between. CDR3 DNA sequence: TGCGCCAGCAGCCTAAGGGCGGGGGCATGGGATGAGCAGTTCTTC. Amino acids: CASSLRAGAWDEQFF.

This clonotype was seen many times. This chain joins TRBV10-1 and TRBJ2-2; D ambiguous. This CDR3 has 16 amino acids. With 4 bases removed from V and 2 bases from J, the gap between germline ends came to 14 bases. From germline, CDR1 is WNHNN and CDR2 SYGVQD (reference sequence). As DNA, the CDR3 is TGCGCCAGCAGTGCCACACTGGACCTAAACACCGGGGAGCTGTTTTTT. Its translation: CASSATLDLNTGELFF.

The J gene is TRBJ2-3, the V gene TRBV3-1; D uncertain. The V gene lost 1 base and the J gene lost 11 bases, with 10 bases spanning the gap. Germline CDR1 and CDR2: LGHDT and YNNKEL (reference sequence). This CDR3 has 12 amino acids. The CDR3 here is CASSQGCSGQYF. DNA of the CDR3: TGTGCCAGCAGCCAAGGGTGCAGTGGGCAGTATTTT.

This sequence joins TRBV7-8 and TRBJ1-3, with TRBD1 matching 9 bases. Germline loops: CDR1 SGHVS, CDR2 FQNEAQ. Trimming cost V 5 bases and J 0 bases; bases outside gene matches: 2. The CDR3 length is 15 residues. CDR3 DNA: TGTGCCAGCAGCCGGGACAGGGTCTCTGGAAACACCATATATTTT. Amino acids: CASSRDRVSGNTIYF.

This clonotype was counted only a few times. The chain uses TRBV20-1 and TRBJ2-5, with D possibly being TRBD2 (5 bases). The CDR3 has 13 residues. CDR1 is DFQATT and CDR2 is SNEGSKA in the germline V gene (reference sequence). V lost 3 bases and J 1 base, leaving 9 bases between the germline ends. In DNA form, the CDR3 reads TGCAGTGCTAGCCGGGGTCCCCAAGAGACCCAGTACTTC. Amino acids: CSASRGPQETQYF.

V gene TRBV6-5 combines with J gene TRBJ2-1; 7 bases fit TRBD1. V lost 0 bases and J lost 2; bases outside the gene matches: 4. Germline V CDR1 and CDR2: MNHEY, SVGAGI. The CDR3 loop spans 16 amino acids. CDR3 DNA: TGTGCCAGCAGTTACTCGAGGCAGGGGGCCTACAATGAGCAGTTCTTC. It codes for CASSYSRQGAYNEQFF.

This clonotype was detected only a few times. The chain uses TRBV29-1 and TRBJ2-1; D might be TRBD1 or TRBD2, each matching 6 bases. In germline, CDR1 is SQVTM, CDR2 ANQGSEA. The CDR3 consists of 11 residues. With 4 bases removed from V and 9 bases from J, the gap between germline ends came to 10 bases. The CDR3 coding sequence is TGCAGCGTTGTGAGGGGGGTTGAGCAGTTCTTC. Encoded protein: CSVVRGVEQFF.

This clonotype was seen at least ten times. V is TRBV20-1 and J is TRBJ1-1, with D uncertain. The germline V gene has CDR1 DFQATT and CDR2 SNEGSKA (reference sequence). Trimming cost V 3 bases and J 1 base, with 12 bases left between them. This CDR3 has 14 residues. The CDR3 protein is CSARGSGRNTEAFF. The CDR3 DNA reads as TGCAGTGCTAGGGGATCGGGGAGGAACACTGAAGCTTTCTTT.

The rearrangement uses TRBV11-1 and TRBJ2-5, with a tentative D call TRBD2 (6 bases). Deletions cut 5 bases from V and 3 bases from J, with 10 bases between. The CDR3 contains 13 residues. Germline V gene lookup returns CDR1 SGHAT and CDR2 FQDESV (reference sequence). The CDR3 nucleotides read TGTGCCAGCAGCCCGGGACTTGAAGAGACCCAGTACTTC. It specifies CASSPGLEETQYF.